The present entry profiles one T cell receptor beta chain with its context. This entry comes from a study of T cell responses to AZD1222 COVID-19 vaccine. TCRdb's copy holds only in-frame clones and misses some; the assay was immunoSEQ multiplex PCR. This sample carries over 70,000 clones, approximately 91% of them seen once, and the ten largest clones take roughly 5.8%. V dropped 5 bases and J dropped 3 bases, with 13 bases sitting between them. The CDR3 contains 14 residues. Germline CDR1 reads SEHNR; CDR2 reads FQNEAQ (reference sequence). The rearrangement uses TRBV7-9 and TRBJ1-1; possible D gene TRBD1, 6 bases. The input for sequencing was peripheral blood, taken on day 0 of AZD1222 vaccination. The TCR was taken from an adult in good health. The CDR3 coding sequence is TGTGCCAGCAGCCGTACAGGGTTTGACACTGAAGCTTTCTTT. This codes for CASSRTGFDTEAFF.